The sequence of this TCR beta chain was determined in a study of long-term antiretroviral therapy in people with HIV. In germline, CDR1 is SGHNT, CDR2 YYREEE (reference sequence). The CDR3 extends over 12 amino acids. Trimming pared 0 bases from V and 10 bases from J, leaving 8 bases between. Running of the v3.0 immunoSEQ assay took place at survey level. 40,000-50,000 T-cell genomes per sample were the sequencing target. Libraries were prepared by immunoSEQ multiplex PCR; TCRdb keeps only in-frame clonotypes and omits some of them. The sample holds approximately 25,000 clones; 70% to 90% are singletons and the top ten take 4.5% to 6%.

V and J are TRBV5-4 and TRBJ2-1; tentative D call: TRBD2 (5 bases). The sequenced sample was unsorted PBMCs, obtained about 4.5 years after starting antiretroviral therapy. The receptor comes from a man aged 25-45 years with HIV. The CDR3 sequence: CASSLGGNEQFF. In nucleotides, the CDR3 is TGTGCCAGCAGCTTGGGAGGGAACGAGCAGTTCTTC.